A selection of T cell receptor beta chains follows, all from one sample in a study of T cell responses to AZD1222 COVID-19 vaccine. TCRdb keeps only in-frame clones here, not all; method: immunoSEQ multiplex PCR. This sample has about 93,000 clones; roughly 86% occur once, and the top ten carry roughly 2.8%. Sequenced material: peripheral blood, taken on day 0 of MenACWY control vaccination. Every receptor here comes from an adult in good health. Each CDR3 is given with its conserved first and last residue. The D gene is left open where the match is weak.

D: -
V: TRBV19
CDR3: CASMPGGGLVGELFF

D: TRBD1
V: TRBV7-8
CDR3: CASSSPGGFSQPQHF

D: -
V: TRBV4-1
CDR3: CASSPGPTNYGYTF

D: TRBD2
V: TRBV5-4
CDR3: CASSGSGGAGTGELFF

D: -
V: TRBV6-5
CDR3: CASSYGARRPLHF

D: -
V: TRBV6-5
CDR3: CASSPSVGWQPQHF

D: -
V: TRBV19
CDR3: CASSIRSGLRGDTQYF

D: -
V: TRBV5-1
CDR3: CASSRAFGTEAFF

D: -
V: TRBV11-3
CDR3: CASSLAEGVEKLFF

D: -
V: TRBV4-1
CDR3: CASSQDLASYEQYF

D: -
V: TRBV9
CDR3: CASSARGRGNEKLFF

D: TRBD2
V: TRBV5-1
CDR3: CASSLAESSGVSSYEQYF

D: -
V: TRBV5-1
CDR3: CASSLEGLGGLEQYF

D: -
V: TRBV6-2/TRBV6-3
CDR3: CASSYFRQRDSNQPQHF

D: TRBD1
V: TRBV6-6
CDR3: CASRKFTGDQPQHF

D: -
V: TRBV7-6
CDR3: CASRGQSSYNEQFF

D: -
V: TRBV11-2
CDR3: CASSFNPAGYNEQFF